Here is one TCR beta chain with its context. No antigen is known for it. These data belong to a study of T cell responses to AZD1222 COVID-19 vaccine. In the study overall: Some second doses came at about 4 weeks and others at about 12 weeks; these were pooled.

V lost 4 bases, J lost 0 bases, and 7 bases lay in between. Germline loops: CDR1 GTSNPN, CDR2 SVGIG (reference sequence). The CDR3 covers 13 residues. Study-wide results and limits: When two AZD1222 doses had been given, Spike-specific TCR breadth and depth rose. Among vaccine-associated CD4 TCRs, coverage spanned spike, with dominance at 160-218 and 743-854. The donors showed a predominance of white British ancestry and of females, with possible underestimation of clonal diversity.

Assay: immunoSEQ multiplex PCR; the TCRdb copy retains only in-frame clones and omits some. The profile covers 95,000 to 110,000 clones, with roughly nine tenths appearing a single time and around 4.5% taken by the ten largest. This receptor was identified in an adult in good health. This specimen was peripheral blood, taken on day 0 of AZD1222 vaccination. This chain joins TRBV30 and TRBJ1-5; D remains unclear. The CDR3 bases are TGTGCCTGGACAGGAAATAGCAATCAGCCCCAGCATTTT. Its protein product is CAWTGNSNQPQHF. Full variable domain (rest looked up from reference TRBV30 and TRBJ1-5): SQTIHQWPATLVQPVGSPLSLECTVEGTSNPNLYWYRQAAGRGLQLLFYSVGIGQISSEVPQNLSASRPQDRQFILSSKKLLLSDSGFYLCAWTGNSNQPQHFGDGTRLSIL.